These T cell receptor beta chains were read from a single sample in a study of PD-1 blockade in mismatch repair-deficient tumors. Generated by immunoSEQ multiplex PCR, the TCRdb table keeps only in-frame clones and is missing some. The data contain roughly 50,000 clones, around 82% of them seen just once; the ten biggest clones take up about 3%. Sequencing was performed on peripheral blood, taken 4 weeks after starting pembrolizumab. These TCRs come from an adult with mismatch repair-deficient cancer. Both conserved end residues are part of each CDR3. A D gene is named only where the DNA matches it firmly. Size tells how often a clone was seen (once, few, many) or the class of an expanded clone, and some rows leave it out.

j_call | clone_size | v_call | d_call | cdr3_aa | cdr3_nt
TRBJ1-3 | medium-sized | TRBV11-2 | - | CASGNRTRNTIYF | TGTGCCAGCGGAAACAGGACCCGAAACACCATATATTTT
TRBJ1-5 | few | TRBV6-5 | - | CASRRTPDQPQHF | TGTGCCAGCAGAAGGACACCAGATCAGCCCCAGCATTTT
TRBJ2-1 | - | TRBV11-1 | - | CASSLRGGGIGNNEQFF | TGTGCCAGCAGCTTACGTGGTGGGGGGATTGGAAACAATGAGCAGTTCTTC
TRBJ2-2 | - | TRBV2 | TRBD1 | CASSGVTGLRELFF | TGTGCCAGCAGTGGCGTGACAGGGCTTAGGGAGCTGTTTTTT
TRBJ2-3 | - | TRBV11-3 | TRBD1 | CASSLSGQGADTQYF | TGTGCCAGCAGCTTAAGCGGACAGGGGGCAGATACGCAGTATTTT
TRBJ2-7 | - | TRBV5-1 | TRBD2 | CASSLVRSSGSYEQYF | TGCGCCAGCAGCTTGGTTAGGTCTAGCGGGAGTTACGAGCAGTACTTC
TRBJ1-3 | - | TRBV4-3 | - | CASSQDRTGSGNTIYF | TGCGCCAGCAGCCAAGATAGGACCGGCTCTGGAAACACCATATATTTT
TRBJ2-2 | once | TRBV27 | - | CASSYKNTGELFF | TGTGCCAGCAGTTACAAGAACACCGGGGAGCTGTTTTTT
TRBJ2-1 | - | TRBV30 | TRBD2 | CAWSGLAGRSSYNEQFF | TGTGCCTGGAGTGGTCTTGCCGGGAGGAGCTCCTACAATGAGCAGTTCTTC
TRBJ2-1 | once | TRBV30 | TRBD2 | CAWSVLAGGKQFF | TGTGCCTGGAGTGTTTTGGCGGGAGGGAAGCAGTTCTTC
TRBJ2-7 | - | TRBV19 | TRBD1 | CASSTGDRAYEQYF | TGTGCCAGTAGTACAGGGGACAGGGCCTACGAGCAGTACTTC
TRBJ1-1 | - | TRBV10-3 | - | CAISEQGRNTEAFF | TGTGCCATCAGTGAGCAGGGCCGGAACACTGAAGCTTTCTTT
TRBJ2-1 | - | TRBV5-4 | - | CASSQYQSYNEQFF | TGTGCCAGCAGCCAATATCAGTCCTACAATGAGCAGTTCTTC
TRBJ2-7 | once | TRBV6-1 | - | CASSEDMLGEGNTLEQYF | TGTGCCAGCAGTGAAGACATGTTGGGGGAAGGAAACACCCTCGAGCAGTACTTC
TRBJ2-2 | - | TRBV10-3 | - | CAISESSVLGPGTGELFF | TGTGCCATCAGTGAGTCGAGTGTGTTGGGTCCGGGCACCGGGGAGCTGTTTTTT
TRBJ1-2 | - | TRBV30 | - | CAWSVDENYGYTF | TGTGCCTGGAGTGTGGACGAGAACTATGGCTACACCTTC
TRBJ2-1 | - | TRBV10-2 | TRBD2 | CASRTSGSSYNEQFF | TGCGCCAGCAGAACTAGCGGGAGCTCCTACAATGAGCAGTTCTTC
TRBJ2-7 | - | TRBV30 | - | CAWNTGSGNEQYF | TGTGCCTGGAATACAGGGTCTGGCAACGAGCAGTACTTC
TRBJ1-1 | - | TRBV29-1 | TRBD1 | CSVEDLGDRGSNTEAFF | TGCAGCGTTGAAGATTTAGGGGACAGGGGGTCCAACACTGAAGCTTTCTTT
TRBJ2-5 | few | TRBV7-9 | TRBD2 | CASWTSGSQETQYF | TGTGCCAGCTGGACTAGCGGGAGCCAAGAGACCCAGTACTTC
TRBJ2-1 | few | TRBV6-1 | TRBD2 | CASSELAGGYNEQFF | TGTGCCAGCAGTGAACTAGCGGGAGGGTACAATGAGCAGTTCTTC
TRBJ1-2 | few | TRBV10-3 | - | CAISGQTEMGYTF | TGTGCCATCAGTGGACAGACCGAGATGGGCTACACCTTC
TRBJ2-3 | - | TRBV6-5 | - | CASGGGFTDTQYF | TGTGCCAGCGGGGGCGGATTTACAGATACGCAGTATTTT
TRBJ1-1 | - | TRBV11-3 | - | CASSLATNTEAFF | TGTGCCAGCAGCTTAGCGACAAACACTGAAGCTTTCTTT
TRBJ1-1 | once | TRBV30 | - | CAFERVRNTEAFF | TGTGCATTCGAAAGGGTGAGGAACACTGAAGCTTTCTTT
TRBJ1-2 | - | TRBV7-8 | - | CASSLLGGGYYGYTF | TGTGCCAGCAGCTTATTAGGGGGGGGGTACTATGGCTACACCTTC
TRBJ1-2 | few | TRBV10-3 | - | CATTDLRRGYTF | TGTGCCACCACCGACCTAAGGAGAGGCTACACCTTC
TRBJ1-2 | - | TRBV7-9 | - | CASSSVANYGYTF | TGTGCCAGCAGCTCCGTAGCTAACTATGGCTACACCTTC
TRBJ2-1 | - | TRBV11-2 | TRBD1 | CASSLGQGSSNEQFF | TGTGCCAGCAGCCTGGGACAGGGCAGTAGTAATGAGCAGTTCTTC
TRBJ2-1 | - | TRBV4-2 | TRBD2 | CASSQEDAGASYNEQFF | TGTGCCAGCAGCCAAGAAGACGCGGGAGCCTCCTACAATGAGCAGTTCTTC
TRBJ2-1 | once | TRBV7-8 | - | CASSFTTYNEQFF | TGTGCCAGCAGCTTCACAACCTACAATGAGCAGTTCTTC
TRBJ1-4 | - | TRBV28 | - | CASSPSLGVGEKLFF | TGTGCCAGCAGTCCCTCCCTGGGGGTTGGGGAAAAACTGTTTTTT
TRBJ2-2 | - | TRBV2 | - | CASRAGTSNTGELFF | TGTGCCAGCAGAGCCGGGACTTCGAACACCGGGGAGCTGTTTTTT
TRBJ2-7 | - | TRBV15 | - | CATSDRPIEQYF | TGTGCCACCAGTGATCGCCCCATCGAGCAGTACTTC
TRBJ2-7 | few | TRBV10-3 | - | CAISDYDEQYF | TGTGCCATCAGCGATTACGACGAGCAGTACTTC
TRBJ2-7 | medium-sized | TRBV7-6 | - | CASSFDMASDEQYF | TGTGCCAGCAGCTTCGACATGGCTAGCGACGAGCAGTACTTC
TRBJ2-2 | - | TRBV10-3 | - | CAISESRGLNTGELFF | TGTGCCATCAGTGAGTCGAGGGGTTTGAACACCGGGGAGCTGTTTTTT
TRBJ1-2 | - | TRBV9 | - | CASSAGEGFGGYTF | TGTGCCAGCAGCGCCGGGGAGGGATTTGGTGGCTACACCTTC
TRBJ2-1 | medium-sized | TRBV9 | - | CASSAPGAYYNEQFF | TGTGCCAGCAGCGCTCCGGGGGCTTACTACAATGAGCAGTTCTTC
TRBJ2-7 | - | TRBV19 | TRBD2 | CASTPGGVEGSEQYF | TGTGCCAGTACCCCGGGGGGGGTCGAGGGAAGCGAGCAGTACTTC
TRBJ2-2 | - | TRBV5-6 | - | CASSYGRFGRELFF | TGTGCCAGCAGCTATGGCCGTTTCGGCCGGGAGCTGTTTTTT
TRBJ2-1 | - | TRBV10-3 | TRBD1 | CAISERQGVDNEQFF | TGTGCCATCAGTGAAAGACAGGGGGTCGACAATGAGCAGTTCTTC
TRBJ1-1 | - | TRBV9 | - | CASSDRPNTEAFF | TGTGCCAGCAGCGATCGGCCGAACACTGAAGCTTTCTTT
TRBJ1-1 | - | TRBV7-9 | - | CASSAKLEAFF | TGTGCCAGCAGCGCCAAGCTAGAAGCTTTCTTT
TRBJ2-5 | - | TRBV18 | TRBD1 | CASSPDRGSKGETQYF | TGTGCCAGCTCACCGGACAGGGGCTCAAAGGGGGAGACCCAGTACTTC